This T cell receptor (beta chain) is drawn from a study of cytomegalovirus exposure and HLA in healthy donors. J gave up 4 bases and V 4 bases, and 7 bases lay outside the gene matches. Looked up from germline, CDR1 is MNHNS and CDR2 is SASEGT. The CDR3 covers 14 residues. TCRdb's table, derived via immunoSEQ multiplex PCR, lists solely in-frame clones and lacks some. The table has some 60,000 clones, around 96% seen once. This receptor was obtained from a man younger than 35 in good health and CMV-seronegative. This chain links TRBV6-1 with TRBJ2-7; TRBD1 aligns across 7 bases. Input material: PBMCs. The CDR3 DNA is TGTGCCAGCAGTGCAGCCGGGACAGCATACGAGCAGTACTTC. Amino acid sequence: CASSAAGTAYEQYF.